A selection of T cell receptor beta chains follows, all from one sample in a study of T cell clones after liver transplantation. This table comes from immunoSEQ multiplex PCR, and its TCRdb copy is limited to in-frame clones, with some not included. The repertoire holds about 71,000 clones, roughly 80% seen once, with approximately 0.8% in the top ten. The sample was CD4+ T cells from blood, taken 12 months after liver transplant. These receptors all come from a human patient who received a liver transplant. Some T cells may be provided by the graft donor. CDR3s include the opening cysteine and the closing phenylalanine or tryptophan. D genes are given only for firm matches. Clone size is shown for a subset of rows, as once, few, many or a class of expanded clone.

CDR3 protein	CDR3 DNA	V gene	J gene	D gene	clone size
CASRSQRVRNQPQHF	TGTGCCAGCAGGAGCCAGAGGGTCCGCAATCAGCCCCAGCATTTT	TRBV28	TRBJ1-5	NA	NA
CASSFPDRGRGYTF	TGTGCCAGCAGTTTCCCGGACAGGGGTCGTGGCTACACCTTC	TRBV28	TRBJ1-2	TRBD1	few
CASSYGGTRNTEAFF	TGTGCCAGCAGTTACGGAGGGACTAGGAACACTGAAGCTTTCTTT	TRBV6-6	TRBJ1-1	NA	once
CASSLDPLTETQYF	TGCGCCAGCAGCTTGGATCCCCTTACAGAGACCCAGTACTTC	TRBV5-1	TRBJ2-5	NA	NA
CASSAGSGRTETQYF	TGTGCCAGCAGCGCGGGGAGCGGGAGAACGGAGACCCAGTACTTC	TRBV9	TRBJ2-5	TRBD2	NA
CASTNLDRVGEQFF	TGTGCCAGCACCAACCTCGACAGGGTGGGAGAGCAGTTCTTC	TRBV6-5	TRBJ2-1	TRBD1	NA
CASSKSTSGSYDTQYF	TGTGCCAGCAGTAAGTCGACTAGCGGGAGTTACGATACGCAGTATTTT	TRBV27	TRBJ2-3	TRBD2	few
CASSPRVLNTEAFF	TGTGCCAGCAGTCCGAGGGTTCTGAACACTGAAGCTTTCTTT	TRBV7-2	TRBJ1-1	NA	NA
CASSPPGPWDTQYF	TGTGCCAGCAGTCCCCCGGGACCATGGGATACGCAGTATTTT	TRBV27	TRBJ2-3	NA	NA
CASSSLGGLPYNEQFF	TGCGCCAGCAGCTCCCTCGGCGGGCTACCCTACAATGAGCAGTTCTTC	TRBV5-1	TRBJ2-1	NA	NA
CASSLEAGSYEQFF	TGCGCCAGCAGCTTGGAGGCGGGATCCTATGAGCAGTTCTTC	TRBV5-1	TRBJ2-1	NA	NA
CASSLGDRVYEQYF	TGTGCCAGCAGCTTAGGGGACAGGGTCTACGAGCAGTACTTC	TRBV7-9	TRBJ2-7	TRBD1	NA
CASSGRGTLGAYEQYF	TGTGCCAGCAGTGGACGTGGGACCCTAGGAGCCTACGAGCAGTACTTC	TRBV6-1	TRBJ2-7	NA	NA
CASSLGSRLTGNTIYF	TGTGCCAGCAGTTTAGGAAGCCGGTTAACGGGAAACACCATATATTTT	TRBV28	TRBJ1-3	NA	NA
CASSLMSVGTDTQYF	TGCGCCAGCAGCTTAATGTCCGTCGGAACAGATACGCAGTATTTT	TRBV5-1	TRBJ2-3	NA	NA
CASTKTGSSGEPQHF	TGTGCCAGCACCAAAACAGGGTCTTCGGGCGAGCCCCAGCATTTT	TRBV7-2	TRBJ1-5	NA	NA
CASSLDAYNEQFF	TGCGCCAGCAGCTTGGACGCGTACAATGAGCAGTTCTTC	TRBV5-1	TRBJ2-1	NA	NA
CASSLTRGNEQYF	TGCGCCAGCAGCTTAACCAGGGGTAACGAGCAGTACTTC	TRBV5-1	TRBJ2-7	NA	NA
CASSPNRDSTGELFF	TGTGCCAGCAGCCCCAACAGGGATTCGACCGGGGAGCTGTTTTTT	TRBV7-2	TRBJ2-2	NA	NA
CASSYRAGNGYTF	TGTGCCAGCAGTTACCGGGCAGGGAATGGCTACACCTTC	TRBV6-4	TRBJ1-2	NA	NA
CASSETSGFNEQYF	TGCGCCAGCAGTGAGACTAGCGGGTTCAACGAGCAGTACTTC	TRBV10-1	TRBJ2-7	TRBD2	few
CASSISTARGGTGELFF	TGTGCCAGCAGCATATCGACAGCGCGGGGAGGCACCGGGGAGCTGTTTTTT	TRBV9	TRBJ2-2	NA	NA
CASSVSPTRDSSYEQYF	TGTGCCAGCAGCGTCTCCCCAACCCGGGACAGTTCCTACGAGCAGTACTTC	TRBV9	TRBJ2-7	TRBD1	NA
CASSAGTGERETQYF	TGTGCCAGCAGCGCAGGGACAGGGGAGAGGGAGACCCAGTACTTC	TRBV9	TRBJ2-5	TRBD1	NA
CASSYGASNTEAFF	TGTGCCAGCAGTTATGGGGCTTCGAACACTGAAGCTTTCTTT	TRBV6-5	TRBJ1-1	NA	NA
CASSRRGSESVTQYF	TGTGCCAGCAGCCGGAGAGGGTCCGAAAGCGTGACCCAGTACTTC	TRBV11-2	TRBJ2-5	NA	NA
CASSLNNRLAGDEQFF	TGTGCCAGCAGCTTGAATAATAGGCTAGCAGGGGATGAGCAGTTCTTC	TRBV5-4	TRBJ2-1	NA	NA
CASSLKSWGAGGRDNEQFF	TGTGCCAGCAGCTTAAAATCTTGGGGGGCGGGAGGACGGGACAATGAGCAGTTCTTC	TRBV13	TRBJ2-1	TRBD2	NA
CASSANPGQGYEQYF	TGTGCCAGCAGTGCGAACCCGGGACAGGGGTACGAGCAGTACTTC	TRBV2	TRBJ2-7	TRBD1	NA
CASSIVSGVNEQFF	TGTGCCAGTAGTATAGTGAGCGGGGTAAATGAGCAGTTCTTC	TRBV19	TRBJ2-1	TRBD2	NA
CASSQDRAYGYTF	TGTGCCAGCAGCCAAGACAGGGCCTATGGCTACACCTTC	TRBV6-6	TRBJ1-2	TRBD1	few
CASSENGNQPQHF	TGTGCCAGCAGTGAAAATGGCAATCAGCCCCAGCATTTT	TRBV6-1	TRBJ1-5	NA	NA
CASSLGPETQYF	TGTGCCAGCAGCTTAGGCCCTGAGACCCAGTACTTC	TRBV11-2	TRBJ2-5	NA	NA
CASSLGLAGEGDTQYF	TGTGCCAGCAGCTTGGGACTAGCGGGAGAGGGGGATACGCAGTATTTT	TRBV5-4	TRBJ2-3	TRBD2	NA
CASSLGQGEGQPQHF	TGCGCCAGCAGCTTGGGACAGGGGGAGGGTCAGCCCCAGCATTTT	TRBV5-1	TRBJ1-5	TRBD1	NA
CASSLMLATDNEQFF	TGTGCCAGCAGCTTAATGTTGGCTACCGACAATGAGCAGTTCTTC	TRBV7-3	TRBJ2-1	NA	NA
CASSGTGAGRLRASSYNEQFF	TGCGCCAGCAGCGGGACCGGGGCGGGGAGATTAAGGGCCTCGTCCTACAATGAGCAGTTCTTC	TRBV5-1	TRBJ2-1	NA	NA
CASSGGAGTEAFF	TGTGCCAGCAGCGGGGGGGCTGGCACTGAAGCTTTCTTT	TRBV2	TRBJ1-1	NA	NA
CASRPWTANTEAFF	TGTGCCAGCAGACCGTGGACAGCGAACACTGAAGCTTTCTTT	TRBV6-5	TRBJ1-1	NA	few
CASNQGPMETQYF	TGTGCCAGCAACCAGGGCCCAATGGAGACCCAGTACTTC	TRBV9	TRBJ2-5	NA	NA
CSVGNFGTGLFF	TGCAGCGTTGGAAATTTCGGGACAGGGCTGTTCTTT	TRBV29-1	TRBJ1-1	TRBD1	once